These T cell receptor beta chains were read from a single sample in a study of T cell responses to AZD1222 COVID-19 vaccine. Repertoires were generated with immunoSEQ multiplex PCR, while TCRdb's copy carries only in-frame clones and drops some. The table lists around 210,000 clones, around 94% of them singletons. The starting material was peripheral blood, obtained 28 days after the second dose of the MenACWY control vaccine. These receptors were obtained from an adult who received the MenACWY meningococcal vaccine as a control. CDR3s include the opening cysteine and the closing phenylalanine or tryptophan. D genes are given only for firm matches. Clone size is given for some rows only: seen once, a few or many times, or a class if the clone is expanded.

j_gene: TRBJ2-1
abundance: NA
d_gene: NA
v_gene: TRBV5-4
CDR3aa: CASSGRYNEQFF
CDR3nt: TGTGCCAGCAGCGGACGGTACAATGAGCAGTTCTTC

j_gene: TRBJ2-2
abundance: NA
d_gene: TRBD1
v_gene: TRBV4-1
CDR3aa: CASSQPGTGKVRTGELFF
CDR3nt: TGCGCCAGCAGCCAGCCCGGGACAGGCAAAGTGAGGACCGGGGAGCTGTTTTTT

j_gene: TRBJ1-1
abundance: few
d_gene: NA
v_gene: TRBV5-1
CDR3aa: CASSEYRNLNTEAFF
CDR3nt: TGCGCCAGCAGCGAATACAGGAACCTGAACACTGAAGCTTTCTTT

j_gene: TRBJ2-6
abundance: NA
d_gene: NA
v_gene: TRBV15
CDR3aa: CATSSMISGANVLTF
CDR3nt: TGTGCCACCAGCAGTATGATCTCTGGGGCCAACGTCCTGACTTTC

j_gene: TRBJ1-2
abundance: few
d_gene: TRBD1
v_gene: TRBV7-9
CDR3aa: CASSGGTGYGYTF
CDR3nt: TGTGCCAGCAGCGGGGGGACAGGCTATGGCTACACCTTC

j_gene: TRBJ2-7
abundance: NA
d_gene: TRBD2
v_gene: TRBV4-2
CDR3aa: CASSQVSGGSSYEQYF
CDR3nt: TGTGCCAGCAGCCAGGTTAGCGGGGGCAGCTCCTACGAGCAGTACTTC

j_gene: TRBJ2-2
abundance: NA
d_gene: NA
v_gene: TRBV2
CDR3aa: CASSDAVNTGELFF
CDR3nt: TGTGCCAGCAGTGACGCGGTGAACACCGGGGAGCTGTTTTTT

j_gene: TRBJ1-6
abundance: NA
d_gene: TRBD1
v_gene: TRBV2
CDR3aa: CASSGSGGAAPLHF
CDR3nt: TGTGCCAGCAGTGGCTCAGGGGGCGCGGCACCCCTCCACTTT

j_gene: TRBJ1-3
abundance: NA
d_gene: NA
v_gene: TRBV7-8
CDR3aa: CASSPGTSGNTIYF
CDR3nt: TGTGCCAGCAGCCCTGGGACATCTGGAAACACCATATATTTT

j_gene: TRBJ1-4
abundance: NA
d_gene: NA
v_gene: TRBV9
CDR3aa: CASSASPQRNEKLFF
CDR3nt: TGTGCCAGCAGCGCGAGTCCCCAACGGAATGAAAAACTGTTTTTT

j_gene: TRBJ1-5
abundance: NA
d_gene: NA
v_gene: TRBV19
CDR3aa: CASSIRARGNQPQHF
CDR3nt: TGTGCCAGTAGTATTCGAGCTAGGGGCAATCAGCCCCAGCATTTT

j_gene: TRBJ1-6
abundance: NA
d_gene: TRBD1
v_gene: TRBV7-9
CDR3aa: CASSLGTGESPLHF
CDR3nt: TGTGCCAGCAGCCTCGGGACAGGGGAATCACCCCTCCACTTT

j_gene: TRBJ2-7
abundance: NA
d_gene: NA
v_gene: TRBV28
CDR3aa: CASNKGSRIGEQYF
CDR3nt: TGTGCCAGCAATAAAGGCAGCCGGATTGGCGAGCAGTACTTC

j_gene: TRBJ2-5
abundance: NA
d_gene: NA
v_gene: TRBV28
CDR3aa: CASYEAGVPETQYF
CDR3nt: TGTGCCAGCTATGAGGCAGGGGTTCCGGAGACCCAGTACTTC

j_gene: TRBJ2-1
abundance: NA
d_gene: TRBD1
v_gene: TRBV27
CDR3aa: CASSLTPPGQGYNEQFF
CDR3nt: TGTGCCAGCAGTCTAACCCCGCCGGGACAGGGCTACAATGAGCAGTTCTTC

j_gene: TRBJ2-1
abundance: NA
d_gene: NA
v_gene: TRBV5-1
CDR3aa: CASSRDPTSSYNEQFF
CDR3nt: TGCGCCAGCAGCCGTGACCCAACCAGCTCCTACAATGAGCAGTTCTTC

j_gene: TRBJ2-7
abundance: NA
d_gene: NA
v_gene: TRBV30
CDR3aa: CAWRDGYEQYF
CDR3nt: TGTGCCTGGAGAGACGGCTACGAGCAGTACTTC

j_gene: TRBJ1-3
abundance: NA
d_gene: NA
v_gene: TRBV30
CDR3aa: CAWGQLSGNTIYF
CDR3nt: TGTGCCTGGGGACAACTCTCTGGAAACACCATATATTTT

j_gene: TRBJ1-2
abundance: once
d_gene: NA
v_gene: TRBV19
CDR3aa: CASSPGPGGGYTF
CDR3nt: TGTGCCAGTAGTCCCGGGCCTGGCGGTGGCTACACCTTC

j_gene: TRBJ2-2
abundance: NA
d_gene: TRBD1
v_gene: TRBV11-2
CDR3aa: CASSSLSGTGNTGELFF
CDR3nt: TGTGCCAGCAGCTCCCTCTCCGGGACAGGGAACACCGGGGAGCTGTTTTTT

j_gene: TRBJ2-7
abundance: NA
d_gene: NA
v_gene: TRBV7-9
CDR3aa: CASSLGAPEQYF
CDR3nt: TGTGCCAGCAGCTTGGGGGCTCCCGAGCAGTACTTC

j_gene: TRBJ1-3
abundance: NA
d_gene: NA
v_gene: TRBV5-1
CDR3aa: CASNDYLTPGNTIYF
CDR3nt: TGCGCCAGCAACGATTACTTAACCCCTGGAAACACCATATATTTT

j_gene: TRBJ2-7
abundance: NA
d_gene: TRBD2
v_gene: TRBV7-2
CDR3aa: CASSLGLAGAAYEQYF
CDR3nt: TGTGCCAGCAGCTTAGGACTAGCGGGAGCTGCCTACGAGCAGTACTTC

j_gene: TRBJ2-7
abundance: NA
d_gene: TRBD1
v_gene: TRBV24-1
CDR3aa: CATSVTGGSEQYF
CDR3nt: TGTGCCACCTCCGTCACAGGGGGGAGCGAGCAGTACTTC

j_gene: TRBJ2-2
abundance: NA
d_gene: NA
v_gene: TRBV19
CDR3aa: CASTPSSRIAGELFF
CDR3nt: TGTGCCAGTACCCCGAGCTCCCGGATAGCCGGGGAGCTGTTTTTT

j_gene: TRBJ2-1
abundance: NA
d_gene: NA
v_gene: TRBV7-8
CDR3aa: CASSPRTTQSSYNEQFF
CDR3nt: TGTGCCAGCAGCCCCCGGACTACCCAGAGCTCCTACAATGAGCAGTTCTTC

j_gene: TRBJ2-5
abundance: NA
d_gene: TRBD2
v_gene: TRBV5-1
CDR3aa: CASSFTSGSAETQYF
CDR3nt: TGCGCCAGCAGCTTTACTAGCGGGAGCGCAGAGACCCAGTACTTC

j_gene: TRBJ1-2
abundance: NA
d_gene: TRBD1
v_gene: TRBV18
CDR3aa: CASSPRDRVEEDGYTF
CDR3nt: TGTGCCAGCTCACCGCGGGACAGGGTAGAGGAGGATGGCTACACCTTC

j_gene: TRBJ2-7
abundance: NA
d_gene: NA
v_gene: TRBV7-6
CDR3aa: CASSRTPSEANSYEQYF
CDR3nt: TGTGCCAGCAGCCGGACCCCCTCAGAGGCCAATTCCTACGAGCAGTACTTC

j_gene: TRBJ1-2
abundance: NA
d_gene: NA
v_gene: TRBV19
CDR3aa: CASRPTGADYGYTF
CDR3nt: TGTGCCAGTAGACCGACAGGCGCAGACTATGGCTACACCTTC

j_gene: TRBJ2-2
abundance: few
d_gene: NA
v_gene: TRBV7-3
CDR3aa: CASSPTQQGMNTGELFF
CDR3nt: TGTGCCAGCAGCCCCACCCAACAGGGAATGAACACCGGGGAGCTGTTTTTT

j_gene: TRBJ2-1
abundance: NA
d_gene: NA
v_gene: TRBV7-2
CDR3aa: CASSRSLAGPDYNEQFF
CDR3nt: TGTGCCAGCAGCCGCTCGTTGGCTGGGCCCGACTACAATGAGCAGTTCTTC

j_gene: TRBJ1-2
abundance: NA
d_gene: NA
v_gene: TRBV18
CDR3aa: CASSPLAVNYGYTF
CDR3nt: TGTGCCAGCTCACCACTTGCGGTAAACTATGGCTACACCTTC

j_gene: TRBJ2-1
abundance: NA
d_gene: NA
v_gene: TRBV5-6
CDR3aa: CASSLEDEQFF
CDR3nt: TGTGCCAGCAGCTTGGAGGACGAGCAGTTCTTC

j_gene: TRBJ2-1
abundance: NA
d_gene: NA
v_gene: TRBV28
CDR3aa: CASSFDRIKMQFF
CDR3nt: TGTGCCAGCAGTTTTGACAGAATAAAAATGCAGTTCTTC

j_gene: TRBJ2-1
abundance: NA
d_gene: TRBD2
v_gene: TRBV7-6
CDR3aa: CASSPTLAGGPGEQFF
CDR3nt: TGTGCCAGCAGCCCCACCCTAGCGGGAGGGCCTGGTGAGCAGTTCTTC

j_gene: TRBJ2-1
abundance: NA
d_gene: TRBD2
v_gene: TRBV6-5
CDR3aa: CASRHPSGPYNEQFF
CDR3nt: TGTGCCAGCAGACATCCTAGCGGTCCCTACAATGAGCAGTTCTTC

j_gene: TRBJ1-5
abundance: NA
d_gene: NA
v_gene: TRBV12-3/TRBV12-4
CDR3aa: CASSLALGQPQHF
CDR3nt: TGTGCCAGCAGTTTAGCGTTGGGTCAGCCCCAGCATTTT

j_gene: TRBJ2-7
abundance: NA
d_gene: NA
v_gene: TRBV4-1
CDR3aa: CASSQEERTARYEQYF
CDR3nt: TGCGCCAGCAGCCAAGAGGAGCGGACCGCTCGCTACGAGCAGTACTTC

j_gene: TRBJ1-2
abundance: NA
d_gene: TRBD1
v_gene: TRBV7-7
CDR3aa: CASSRHILLGQGARDGYTF
CDR3nt: TGTGCCAGCAGCCGGCACATACTCTTGGGACAGGGGGCGCGTGATGGCTACACCTTC

j_gene: TRBJ2-1
abundance: NA
d_gene: TRBD1
v_gene: TRBV19
CDR3aa: CATWGQGGNEQFF
CDR3nt: TGTGCCACCTGGGGACAGGGAGGAAATGAGCAGTTCTTC

j_gene: TRBJ2-3
abundance: NA
d_gene: TRBD1
v_gene: TRBV5-1
CDR3aa: CASSPGTGGDTQYF
CDR3nt: TGCGCCAGCAGCCCTGGGACAGGAGGAGATACGCAGTATTTT

j_gene: TRBJ2-4
abundance: once
d_gene: TRBD1
v_gene: TRBV10-1
CDR3aa: CASSEQPQGATKNIQYF
CDR3nt: TGCGCCAGCAGTGAGCAACCACAGGGGGCTACCAAAAACATTCAGTACTTC

j_gene: TRBJ2-7
abundance: NA
d_gene: TRBD2
v_gene: TRBV28
CDR3aa: CASSSGGLAGDEQYF
CDR3nt: TGTGCCAGCAGTTCAGGGGGCCTAGCGGGAGACGAGCAGTACTTC

j_gene: TRBJ2-2
abundance: once
d_gene: TRBD1
v_gene: TRBV19
CDR3aa: CASRDSANTGELFF
CDR3nt: TGTGCGAGTAGGGACAGCGCGAACACCGGGGAGCTGTTTTTT

j_gene: TRBJ2-2
abundance: NA
d_gene: TRBD1
v_gene: TRBV11-2
CDR3aa: CASTRPGTGTGELFF
CDR3nt: TGTGCCAGCACCCGTCCCGGGACAGGAACCGGGGAGCTGTTTTTT

j_gene: TRBJ2-7
abundance: NA
d_gene: TRBD2
v_gene: TRBV28
CDR3aa: CASTSGRAPWEQYF
CDR3nt: TGTGCCAGCACAAGCGGGAGGGCCCCTTGGGAGCAGTACTTC

j_gene: TRBJ1-1
abundance: NA
d_gene: TRBD1
v_gene: TRBV19
CDR3aa: CASSIQGANTEAFF
CDR3nt: TGTGCCAGTAGTATACAGGGGGCGAACACTGAAGCTTTCTTT

j_gene: TRBJ2-3
abundance: NA
d_gene: NA
v_gene: TRBV5-1
CDR3aa: CASSYQRASTDTQYF
CDR3nt: TGCGCCAGCAGCTATCAGCGGGCTTCCACAGATACGCAGTATTTT

j_gene: TRBJ2-7
abundance: NA
d_gene: NA
v_gene: TRBV5-5
CDR3aa: CASSHSTENYEQYF
CDR3nt: TGTGCCAGCAGCCACAGTACAGAAAACTACGAGCAGTACTTC

j_gene: TRBJ1-5
abundance: NA
d_gene: NA
v_gene: TRBV5-4
CDR3aa: CASSFIGRDGLNQPQHF
CDR3nt: TGTGCCAGCAGCTTCATCGGCAGGGATGGTCTGAATCAGCCCCAGCATTTT

j_gene: TRBJ2-3
abundance: NA
d_gene: NA
v_gene: TRBV27
CDR3aa: CASSSPSTDTQYF
CDR3nt: TGTGCCAGCAGTTCACCTAGCACAGATACGCAGTATTTT

j_gene: TRBJ1-4
abundance: NA
d_gene: NA
v_gene: TRBV19
CDR3aa: CASQPVGEFNEKLFF
CDR3nt: TGTGCCAGTCAGCCAGTAGGAGAATTTAATGAAAAACTGTTTTTT

j_gene: TRBJ1-2
abundance: NA
d_gene: TRBD1
v_gene: TRBV19
CDR3aa: CASSSPYRTGDTYGYTF
CDR3nt: TGTGCCAGTAGTTCACCTTACCGGACAGGGGATACCTATGGCTACACCTTC

j_gene: TRBJ2-6
abundance: NA
d_gene: TRBD1
v_gene: TRBV18
CDR3aa: CASSPGQGNSGANVLTF
CDR3nt: TGTGCCAGCTCACCGGGACAGGGGAACTCTGGGGCCAACGTCCTGACTTTC

j_gene: TRBJ1-5
abundance: once
d_gene: NA
v_gene: TRBV19
CDR3aa: CASSSQGNQPQHF
CDR3nt: TGTGCCAGTAGTTCCCAGGGGAATCAGCCCCAGCATTTT

j_gene: TRBJ2-3
abundance: NA
d_gene: NA
v_gene: TRBV11-2
CDR3aa: CASTQGGRDGDTQYF
CDR3nt: TGTGCCAGCACCCAGGGGGGGCGCGACGGAGATACGCAGTATTTT